This TCR beta chain derives from a study of long-term antiretroviral therapy in people with HIV. General study findings and limits: Blood collection from the mid-2000s to the late 2010s possibly occurred under older ART regimens.

With survey level as its setting, the immunoSEQ assay was v3.0. Measured with immunoSEQ multiplex PCR; TCRdb has only the in-frame clones, and not every one. In the table there are 15,000 to 20,000 clones, roughly 80% of which are singletons. Remarks on this clone: Its antigen is unknown.

Every one of the participants with HIV received treatment in the United States. The sequences come from unsorted PBMCs, collected 2.3 years after starting antiretroviral therapy. The origin of this receptor is a woman in her forties with HIV.

The CDR3 DNA reads as TGTGCCTGGAGTGTACAGGGGGCTGAAGCTTTCTTT. It is translated as CAWSVQGAEAFF. This chain joins TRBV30 and TRBJ1-1, with 8 bases matching TRBD1. V lost 0 bases, J lost 6 bases, and 0 bases stayed unmatched. CDR3 length: 12 amino acids. Germline CDR1 and CDR2: GTSNPN and SVGIG (reference sequence).